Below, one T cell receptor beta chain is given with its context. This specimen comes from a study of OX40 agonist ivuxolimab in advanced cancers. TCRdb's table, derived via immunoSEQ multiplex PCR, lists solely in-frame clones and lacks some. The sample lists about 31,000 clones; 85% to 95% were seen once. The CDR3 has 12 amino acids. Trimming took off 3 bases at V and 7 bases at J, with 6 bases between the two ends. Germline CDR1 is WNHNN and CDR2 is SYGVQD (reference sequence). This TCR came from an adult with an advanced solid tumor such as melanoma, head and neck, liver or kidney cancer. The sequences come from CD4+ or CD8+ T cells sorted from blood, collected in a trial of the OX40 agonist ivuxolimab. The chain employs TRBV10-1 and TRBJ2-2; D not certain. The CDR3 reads CASSDSIGELFF. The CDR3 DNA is TGCGCCAGCAGTGATTCTATCGGGGAGCTGTTTTTT.